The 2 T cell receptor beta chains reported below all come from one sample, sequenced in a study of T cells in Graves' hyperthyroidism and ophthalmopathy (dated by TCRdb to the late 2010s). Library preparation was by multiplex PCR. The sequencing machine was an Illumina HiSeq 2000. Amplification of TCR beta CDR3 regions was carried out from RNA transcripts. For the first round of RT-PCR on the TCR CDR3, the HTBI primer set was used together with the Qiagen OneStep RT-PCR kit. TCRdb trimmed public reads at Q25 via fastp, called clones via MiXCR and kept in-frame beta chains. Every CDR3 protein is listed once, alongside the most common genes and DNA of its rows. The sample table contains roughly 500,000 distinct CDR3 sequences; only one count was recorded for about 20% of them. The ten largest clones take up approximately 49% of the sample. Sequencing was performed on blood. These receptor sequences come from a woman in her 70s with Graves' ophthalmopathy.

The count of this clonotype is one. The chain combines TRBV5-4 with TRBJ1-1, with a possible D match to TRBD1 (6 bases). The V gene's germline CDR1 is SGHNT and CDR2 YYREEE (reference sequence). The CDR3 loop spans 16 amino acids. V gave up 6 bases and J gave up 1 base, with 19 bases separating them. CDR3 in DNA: TGTGCCAGCATTCAAGGGGGATCGTCGGGGAACACTGAAGCTTTCTTT. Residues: CASIQGGSSGNTEAFF.

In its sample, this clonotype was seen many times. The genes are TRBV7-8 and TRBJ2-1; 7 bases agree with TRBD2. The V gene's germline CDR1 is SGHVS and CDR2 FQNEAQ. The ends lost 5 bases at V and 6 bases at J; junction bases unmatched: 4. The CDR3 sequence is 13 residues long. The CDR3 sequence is CASSPGRFNEQFF. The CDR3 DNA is TGTGCCAGCAGCCCCGGGAGGTTCAATGAGCAGTTCTTC.